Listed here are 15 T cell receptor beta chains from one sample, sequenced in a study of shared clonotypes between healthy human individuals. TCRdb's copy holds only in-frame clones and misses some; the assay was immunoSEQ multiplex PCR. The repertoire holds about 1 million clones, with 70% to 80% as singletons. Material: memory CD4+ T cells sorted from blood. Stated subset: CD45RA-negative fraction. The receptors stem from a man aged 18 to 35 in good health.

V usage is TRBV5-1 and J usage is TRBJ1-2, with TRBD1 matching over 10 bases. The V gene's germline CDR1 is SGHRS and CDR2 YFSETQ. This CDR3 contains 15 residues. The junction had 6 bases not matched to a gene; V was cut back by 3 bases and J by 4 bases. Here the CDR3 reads CASSYDRGPIYGYTF. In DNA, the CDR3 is TGCGCCAGCAGCTACGACAGGGGGCCGATCTATGGCTACACCTTC.

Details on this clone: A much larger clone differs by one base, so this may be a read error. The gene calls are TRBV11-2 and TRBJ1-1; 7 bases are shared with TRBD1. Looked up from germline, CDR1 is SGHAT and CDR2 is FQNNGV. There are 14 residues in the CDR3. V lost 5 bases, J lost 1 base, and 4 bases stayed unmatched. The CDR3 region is CASSRGTANTEAFF. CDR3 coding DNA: TGTGCCAGCAGCCGCGGGACAGCGAACACTGAAGCTTTCTTT.

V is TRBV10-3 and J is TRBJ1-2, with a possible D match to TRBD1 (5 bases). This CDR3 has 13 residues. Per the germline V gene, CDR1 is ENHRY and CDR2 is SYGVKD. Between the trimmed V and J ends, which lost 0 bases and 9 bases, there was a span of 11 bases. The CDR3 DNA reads TGTGCCATCAGTGAGTCTGACAGAACAAGCTACACCTTC. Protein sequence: CAISESDRTSYTF.

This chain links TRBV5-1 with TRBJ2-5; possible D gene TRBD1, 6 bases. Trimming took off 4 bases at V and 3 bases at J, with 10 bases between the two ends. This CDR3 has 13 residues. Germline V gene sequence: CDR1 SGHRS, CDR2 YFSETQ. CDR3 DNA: TGCGCCAGCAGCCCTGCAGGGGAAGAGACCCAGTACTTC. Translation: CASSPAGEETQYF.

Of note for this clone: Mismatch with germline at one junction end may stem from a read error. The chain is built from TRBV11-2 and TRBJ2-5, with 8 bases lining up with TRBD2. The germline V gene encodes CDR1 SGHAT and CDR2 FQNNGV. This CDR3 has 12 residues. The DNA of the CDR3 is TGTGCCAGCAGCGTCGATACTAGCGGAGGACACTTC. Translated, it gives CASSVDTSGGHF.

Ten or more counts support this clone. CDR3: CASSFRQGSFEQYF. The CDR3 bases are TGTGCCAGCAGCTTCAGACAGGGGAGTTTCGAGCAGTACTTC. The chain uses TRBV7-2 and TRBJ2-7; 8 positions agree with TRBD1. CDR1 and CDR2 (germline): SGHTA, FQGNSA. The CDR3 is 14 residues long. The ends lost 3 bases at V and 6 bases at J; junction bases unmatched: 7.

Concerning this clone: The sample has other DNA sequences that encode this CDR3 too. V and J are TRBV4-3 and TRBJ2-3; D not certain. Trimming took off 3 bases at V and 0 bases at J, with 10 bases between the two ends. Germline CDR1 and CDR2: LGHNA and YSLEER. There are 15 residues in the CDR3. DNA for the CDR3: TGCGCCAGCAGCCAGGAGCTCCGAAGCACAGATACGCAGTATTTT. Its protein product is CASSQELRSTDTQYF.

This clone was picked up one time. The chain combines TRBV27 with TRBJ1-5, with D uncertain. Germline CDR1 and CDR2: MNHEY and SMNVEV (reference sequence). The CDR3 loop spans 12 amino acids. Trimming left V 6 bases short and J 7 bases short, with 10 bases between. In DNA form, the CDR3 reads TGTGCCAGCAGCTTTAACGGCCAGCCCCAGCATTTT. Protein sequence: CASSFNGQPQHF.

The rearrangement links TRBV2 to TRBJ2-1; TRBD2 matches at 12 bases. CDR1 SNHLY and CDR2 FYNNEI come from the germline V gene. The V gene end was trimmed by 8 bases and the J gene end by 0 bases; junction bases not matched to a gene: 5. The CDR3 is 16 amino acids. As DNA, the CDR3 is TGTGCCAGCTATGGACTAGCGGGAAGCTCCTACAATGAGCAGTTCTTC. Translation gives CASYGLAGSSYNEQFF.

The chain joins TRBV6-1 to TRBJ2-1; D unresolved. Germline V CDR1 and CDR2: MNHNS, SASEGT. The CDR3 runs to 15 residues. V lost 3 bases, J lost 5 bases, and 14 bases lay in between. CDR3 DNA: TGTGCCAGCAGTGAGAAGGCGAGAAGGGACAATGAGCAGTTCTTC. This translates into CASSEKARRDNEQFF.

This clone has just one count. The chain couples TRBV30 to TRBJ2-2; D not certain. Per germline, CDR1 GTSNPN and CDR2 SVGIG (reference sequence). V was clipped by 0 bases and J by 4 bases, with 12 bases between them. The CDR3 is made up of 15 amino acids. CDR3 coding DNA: TGTGCCTGGAGTGTTGCAGGAACTGCCACCGGGGAGCTGTTTTTT. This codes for CAWSVAGTATGELFF.

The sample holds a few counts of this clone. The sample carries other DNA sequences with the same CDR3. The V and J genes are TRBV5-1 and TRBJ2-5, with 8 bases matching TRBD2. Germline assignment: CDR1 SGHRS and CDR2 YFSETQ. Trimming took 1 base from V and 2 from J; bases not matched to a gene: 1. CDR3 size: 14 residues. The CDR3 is CASSLTSGQETQYF. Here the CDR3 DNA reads TGCGCCAGCAGCTTGACTAGCGGACAAGAGACCCAGTACTTC. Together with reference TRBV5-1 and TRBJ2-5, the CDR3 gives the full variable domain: KAGVTQTPRYLIKTRGQQVTLSCSPISGHRSVSWYQQTPGQGLQFLFEYFSETQRNKGNFPGRFSGRQFSNSRSEMNVSTLELGDSALYLCASSLTSGQETQYFGPGTRLLVL.

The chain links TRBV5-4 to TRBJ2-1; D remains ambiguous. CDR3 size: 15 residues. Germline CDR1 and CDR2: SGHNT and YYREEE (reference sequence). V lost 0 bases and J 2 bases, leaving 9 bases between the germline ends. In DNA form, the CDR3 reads TGTGCCAGCAGCTTGGACAAGACCACCTACAATGAGCAGTTCTTC. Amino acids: CASSLDKTTYNEQFF.

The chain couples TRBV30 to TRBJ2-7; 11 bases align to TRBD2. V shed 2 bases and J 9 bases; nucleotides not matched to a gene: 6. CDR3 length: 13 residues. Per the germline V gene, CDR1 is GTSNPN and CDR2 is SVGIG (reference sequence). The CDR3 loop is CAWSKTSGVVQYF. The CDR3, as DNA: TGTGCCTGGAGTAAGACTAGCGGGGTTGTGCAGTACTTC. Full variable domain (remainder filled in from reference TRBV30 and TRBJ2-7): SQTIHQWPATLVQPVGSPLSLECTVEGTSNPNLYWYRQAAGRGLQLLFYSVGIGQISSEVPQNLSASRPQDRQFILSSKKLLLSDSGFYLCAWSKTSGVVQYFGPGTRLTVT.

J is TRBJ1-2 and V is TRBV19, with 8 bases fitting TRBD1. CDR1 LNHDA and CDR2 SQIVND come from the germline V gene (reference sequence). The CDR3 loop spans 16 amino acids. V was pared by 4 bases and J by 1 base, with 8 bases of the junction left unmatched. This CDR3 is CASSTRTGRINYGYTF. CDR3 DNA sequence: TGTGCCAGTAGTACACGGACAGGGAGGATTAACTATGGCTACACCTTC.